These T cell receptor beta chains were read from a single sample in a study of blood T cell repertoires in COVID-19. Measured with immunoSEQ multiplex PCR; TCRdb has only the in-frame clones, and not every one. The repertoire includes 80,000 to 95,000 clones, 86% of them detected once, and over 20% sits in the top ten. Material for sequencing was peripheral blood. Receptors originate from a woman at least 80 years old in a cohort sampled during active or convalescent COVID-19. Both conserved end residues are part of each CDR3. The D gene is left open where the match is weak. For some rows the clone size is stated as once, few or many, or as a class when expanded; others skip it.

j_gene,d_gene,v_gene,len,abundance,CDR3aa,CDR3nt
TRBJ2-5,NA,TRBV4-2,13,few,CASSPGEQETQYF,TGTGCCAGCAGCCCAGGGGAGCAAGAGACCCAGTACTTC
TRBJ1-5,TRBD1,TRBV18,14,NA,CASSPTGGNQPQHF,TGTGCCAGCTCGCCTACAGGGGGCAATCAGCCCCAGCATTTT
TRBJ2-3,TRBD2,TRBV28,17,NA,CASSRGRTSASTDTQYF,TGTGCCAGCAGTCGTGGGCGGACTAGCGCCAGCACAGATACGCAGTATTTT
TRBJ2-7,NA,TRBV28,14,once,CASTLSRPPYEQYF,TGTGCCAGCACCTTGAGCAGGCCTCCCTACGAGCAGTACTTC
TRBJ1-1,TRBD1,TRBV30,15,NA,CAWNTRTGERTEAFF,TGTGCCTGGAACACACGGACAGGGGAGAGGACTGAAGCTTTCTTT
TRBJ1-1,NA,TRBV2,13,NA,CASSGGGRTEAFF,TGTGCCAGCAGTGGGGGGGGCCGCACTGAAGCTTTCTTT
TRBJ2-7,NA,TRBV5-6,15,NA,CASSYTDRSSYEQYF,TGTGCCAGCAGTTACACCGACAGGAGCTCCTACGAGCAGTACTTC
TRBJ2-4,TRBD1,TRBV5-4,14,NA,CASSLRDSLNIQYF,TGTGCCAGCAGCTTGAGGGACAGCCTAAACATTCAGTACTTC
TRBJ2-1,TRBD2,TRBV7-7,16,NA,CASSPGRTSGKGEQFF,TGTGCTAGCAGCCCCGGTAGGACTAGCGGGAAGGGTGAGCAGTTCTTC
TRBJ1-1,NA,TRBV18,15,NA,CASSPQKVGGTEAFF,TGTGCCAGCTCACCACAGAAAGTCGGGGGAACTGAAGCTTTCTTT
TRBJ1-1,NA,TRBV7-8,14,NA,CASSSQAGGTEAFF,TGTGCCAGCAGTTCCCAAGCGGGGGGCACTGAAGCTTTCTTT
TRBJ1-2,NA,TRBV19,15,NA,CASSTQGLGNYGYTF,TGTGCCAGTAGTACACAGGGTTTGGGAAACTATGGCTACACCTTC
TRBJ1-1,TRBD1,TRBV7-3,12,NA,CASRNRGTEAFF,TGTGCCAGCAGAAACAGGGGCACTGAAGCTTTCTTT
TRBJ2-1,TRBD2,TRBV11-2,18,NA,CASSLSSRLGLAGGEQFF,TGTGCCAGCAGCTTAAGTTCGAGACTGGGACTAGCCGGGGGTGAGCAGTTCTTC
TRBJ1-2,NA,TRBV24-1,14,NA,CATSSIQGSGGYTF,TGTGCCACCAGTTCTATACAGGGCTCTGGGGGCTACACCTTC
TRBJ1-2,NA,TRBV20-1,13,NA,CSASPRGGYGYTF,TGCAGTGCTAGTCCCCGGGGGGGCTATGGCTACACCTTC
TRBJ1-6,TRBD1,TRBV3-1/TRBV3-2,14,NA,CASRQGTENSPLHF,TGTGCCAGCAGGCAAGGGACAGAGAATTCACCCCTCCACTTT
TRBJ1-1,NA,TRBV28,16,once,CASSLNRAVMNTEAFF,TGTGCCAGCAGTTTAAACAGGGCGGTCATGAACACTGAAGCTTTCTTT
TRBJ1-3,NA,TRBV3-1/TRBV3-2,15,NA,CASSPRSGIGNTIYF,TGTGCCAGCAGCCCAAGATCGGGGATCGGCAACACCATATATTTT
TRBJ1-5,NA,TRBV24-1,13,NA,CATSDFGNQPQHF,TGTGCCACCAGTGATTTCGGCAATCAGCCCCAGCATTTT
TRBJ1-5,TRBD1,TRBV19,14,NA,CASSTTGGRQPQHF,TGTGCCAGTTCCACGACAGGGGGACGCCAGCCCCAGCATTTT
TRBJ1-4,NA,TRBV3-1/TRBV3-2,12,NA,CAAGTTNEKLFF,TGTGCTGCAGGGACTACTAATGAAAAACTGTTTTTT
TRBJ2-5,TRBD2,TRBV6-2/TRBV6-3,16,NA,CASSSTLAGVGETQYF,TGTGCCAGCAGTTCGACCTTAGCGGGAGTGGGAGAGACCCAGTACTTC
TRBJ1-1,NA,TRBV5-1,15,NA,CASSLVLGTNTEAFF,TGCGCCAGCAGCTTGGTTCTGGGCACGAACACTGAAGCTTTCTTT
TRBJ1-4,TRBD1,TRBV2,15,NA,CASKAWGTANEKLFF,TGTGCCAGCAAAGCTTGGGGGACAGCAAATGAAAAACTGTTTTTT
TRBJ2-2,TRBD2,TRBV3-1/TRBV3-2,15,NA,CASSPTLAAGGELFF,TGTGCCAGCAGCCCGACACTAGCGGCGGGCGGGGAGCTGTTTTTT
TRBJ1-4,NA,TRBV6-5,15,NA,CASSHGGGSPEKLFF,TGTGCCAGCAGCCACGGGGGGGGTAGTCCTGAAAAACTGTTTTTT
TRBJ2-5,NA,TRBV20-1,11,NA,CSALSPGTQYF,TGCAGTGCTCTCAGTCCGGGGACCCAGTACTTC
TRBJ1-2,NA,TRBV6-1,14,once,CASSEEGRSYGYTF,TGTGCCAGCAGTGAAGAGGGGCGAAGCTATGGCTACACCTTC
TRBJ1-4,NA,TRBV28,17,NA,CASSSLTPTLTNEKLFF,TGTGCCAGCAGTTCACTGACACCCACCCTAACTAATGAAAAACTGTTTTTT
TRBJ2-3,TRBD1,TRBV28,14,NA,CASTPGQATDTQYF,TGTGCCAGCACACCGGGACAGGCCACAGATACGCAGTATTTT
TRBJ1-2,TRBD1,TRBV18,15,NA,CASSRVTGEDYGYTF,TGTGCCAGCTCACGCGTTACAGGGGAGGACTATGGCTACACCTTC
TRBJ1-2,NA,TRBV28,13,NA,CASTDRQNYGYTF,TGTGCCAGCACTGATAGACAGAACTATGGCTACACCTTC
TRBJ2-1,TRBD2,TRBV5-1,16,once,CASTLGASGTYNEQFF,TGCGCCAGCACTCTAGGGGCTAGCGGCACCTACAATGAGCAGTTCTTC
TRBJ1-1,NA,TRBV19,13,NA,CASRSDRNTEAFF,TGTGCCAGTAGATCAGACAGGAACACTGAAGCTTTCTTT
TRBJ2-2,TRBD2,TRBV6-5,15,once,CASSYGGRAPGELFF,TGTGCCAGCAGTTACGGCGGGAGGGCCCCCGGGGAGCTGTTTTTT
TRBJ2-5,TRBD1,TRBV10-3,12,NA,CASSQGTETQYF,TGTGCCAGCTCACAGGGGACAGAGACCCAGTACTTC
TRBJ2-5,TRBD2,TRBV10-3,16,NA,CAASGTSGPEAETQYF,TGTGCCGCCTCCGGGACTAGCGGTCCAGAGGCCGAGACCCAGTACTTC
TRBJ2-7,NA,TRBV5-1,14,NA,CASSLVGGSYEQYF,TGCGCCAGCAGCTTGGTGGGGGGCTCCTACGAGCAGTACTTC